Below are 30 T cell receptor beta chains sequenced from a single sample in a study of blood T cell repertoires in COVID-19. Produced via immunoSEQ multiplex PCR; TCRdb's table is partial and in-frame only. The sample has roughly 190,000 clones, 84% seen once; the top ten hold 3.2%. The material sequenced was PBMCs or T cells enriched from blood (not recorded which). The receptors were gathered from a woman in her twenties or thirties who had been exposed to COVID-19.

The rearrangement uses TRBV7-2 and TRBJ1-3, with a weak D call TRBD1 (5 bases). The ends were cut back, 2 bases at V and 0 bases at J, with 14 bases in the middle. The length of the CDR3 is 17 residues. Germline CDR1 reads SGHTA; CDR2 reads FQGNSA. CDR3 protein: CASSLRQGRSSGNTIYF. The CDR3, as DNA: TGTGCCAGCAGCTTACGTCAGGGCCGCAGCTCTGGAAACACCATATATTTT.

V usage is TRBV3-1 (or the pseudogene TRBV3-2) and J usage is TRBJ2-1, with unresolved D. The ends were cut back, 4 bases at V and 0 bases at J, with 10 bases in the middle. Germline V gene sequence: CDR1 LGHDT, CDR2 YNNKEL (reference sequence). The CDR3 has 15 amino acids. The CDR3: CASSPLLSSYNEQFF. As DNA, the CDR3 is TGTGCCAGCAGCCCGCTCCTAAGCTCCTACAATGAGCAGTTCTTC.

This clone was recorded once. This chain connects TRBV5-1 to TRBJ1-2, with 8 positions matching TRBD1. J lost 7 bases, V lost 2 bases, and 7 bases had no gene match. Germline V CDR1 and CDR2: SGHRS, YFSETQ. CDR3 length equals 14 residues. CDR3 bases: TGCGCCAGCAGCTTACCTGGACAGGGCCCTGGCTACACCTTC. This gives the protein CASSLPGQGPGYTF.

The chain combines TRBV9 with TRBJ2-1; 9 bases map to TRBD2. Germline CDR1 SGDLS, CDR2 YYNGEE. Unmatched junction bases numbered 8, after V lost 0 bases and J lost 7 bases. The CDR3 loop spans 16 amino acids. The CDR3 DNA follows: TGTGCCAGCAGCGTAGAGGGCGGGGGGGCCCTGAATGAGCAGTTCTTC. Translating gives CASSVEGGGALNEQFF.

The chain carries TRBV4-2 and TRBJ2-7; 10 nucleotides align to TRBD2. Germline V gene lookup returns CDR1 LGHNA and CDR2 YNFKEQ. The CDR3 has 15 amino acids. Trimming removed 4 bases from V and 3 bases from J; junction bases left unmatched: 6. In DNA, the CDR3 is TGTGCCAGCAGCCGAGAGCGGGGGGGCGGCTACGAGCAGTACTTC. It translates to CASSRERGGGYEQYF.

The rearrangement uses TRBV5-6 and TRBJ2-1; 7 bases line up with TRBD1. The CDR3 is made up of 18 amino acids. The germline gives CDR1 SGHDT, CDR2 YYEEEE. V lost 0 bases to trimming and J lost 1 base; unmatched junction nucleotides: 10. CDR3 sequence reads: CASSLAVYRGSSYNEQFF. CDR3 sequence (DNA): TGTGCCAGCAGCTTGGCGGTATACAGGGGTTCGTCCTACAATGAGCAGTTCTTC.

This clone was found a few times. The genes are TRBV9 and TRBJ1-1; 7 nucleotides align to TRBD1. From germline, CDR1 is SGDLS and CDR2 YYNGEE. J lost 7 bases, V lost 0 bases, and 6 bases had no gene match. CDR3 length: 14 residues. This CDR3 is CASSVVGQGDEAFF. The CDR3 coding sequence is TGTGCCAGCAGCGTAGTAGGGCAGGGGGATGAAGCTTTCTTT.

A note on this clone: The sample contains more than one DNA sequence encoding this CDR3. This chain connects TRBV3-1 (or the pseudogene TRBV3-2) to TRBJ2-7; D unclear. Trimming took off 0 bases at V and 0 bases at J, with 3 bases between the two ends. Germline V gives CDR1 LGHDT, CDR2 YNNKEL (reference sequence). The CDR3 covers 13 residues. The CDR3 loop is CASSQDRSYEQYF. CDR3 bases: TGTGCCAGCAGCCAAGACCGCTCCTACGAGCAGTACTTC.

On this clone itself: The same CDR3 is also encoded by other DNA sequences in this sample. CDR3 loop: CASTGGYGYTF. The CDR3 DNA sequence: TGCGCCAGTACAGGCGGCTATGGCTACACCTTC. V and J are TRBV5-1 and TRBJ1-2; maybe TRBD1 (5 bases). There are 11 residues in the CDR3. CDR1 SGHRS and CDR2 YFSETQ come from the germline V gene. Trimming cost V 8 bases and J 4 bases, with 9 bases left between them.

This sequence joins TRBV7-3 and TRBJ2-2; tentative D call: TRBD2 (5 bases). The V end lost 5 bases, the J end lost 6 bases, and 19 bases lay between the germline ends. The CDR3 extends over 16 amino acids. The V gene's germline CDR1 is SGHTA and CDR2 FQGTGA. In DNA form, the CDR3 reads TGTGCCAGCAGCCCCAAGAGGCTAGCAGGCCCCGGGGAGCTGTTTTTT. This encodes CASSPKRLAGPGELFF.

The chain carries TRBV10-1 and TRBJ1-6; D is undetermined. Looked up from germline, CDR1 is WNHNN and CDR2 is SYGVQD (reference sequence). The CDR3 sequence is 15 residues long. The V and J ends lost 2 bases and 7 bases respectively, with 12 bases between them. The CDR3 region has the DNA TGCGCCAGCAGTGAGGGTGGCTCCGGGAATTCACCCCTCCACTTT. It is translated as CASSEGGSGNSPLHF.

This sequence joins TRBV4-3 and TRBJ1-2; D call uncertain. V was shortened by 1 base and J by 3 bases, with 12 bases between the two germline ends. The V gene's germline CDR1 is LGHNA and CDR2 YSLEER. CDR3 length: 15 residues. The CDR3 DNA reads TGCGCCAGCAGCCAAGCCTTCGACACCGACTATGGCTACACCTTC. Amino acid sequence: CASSQAFDTDYGYTF.

The chain carries TRBV19 and TRBJ2-7; 7 positions match TRBD1. Unmatched junction bases numbered 5, after V lost 5 bases and J lost 1 base. The CDR3 is 14 residues long. Germline CDR1 reads LNHDA; CDR2 reads SQIVND (reference sequence). This chain's CDR3 is CASSSPGQSYEQYF. CDR3 DNA sequence: TGTGCCAGTAGTTCGCCGGGACAGTCCTACGAGCAGTACTTC.

This clone was counted only a few times. This sequence joins TRBV10-3 and TRBJ2-7, with 11 bases identical to TRBD2. This CDR3 spans 14 amino acids. Trimming at V came to 2 bases and at J to 5 bases, leaving 2 bases not matched to a gene. Germline assignment: CDR1 ENHRY and CDR2 SYGVKD. CDR3 sequence reads: CAISEGLAGHEQYF. CDR3 DNA sequence: TGTGCCATCAGTGAGGGACTAGCGGGCCACGAGCAGTACTTC.

This clone was seen a few times. The chain is built from TRBV5-4 and TRBJ1-3, with D possibly being TRBD1 (6 bases). Germline CDR1 and CDR2: SGHNT and YYREEE (reference sequence). V was shortened by 4 bases and J by 0 bases, with 14 bases between the two germline ends. There are 16 residues in the CDR3. CDR3 sequence: CASSPGGPLSGNTIYF. CDR3 coding DNA: TGTGCCAGCAGCCCCGGGGGGCCGCTCTCTGGAAACACCATATATTTT. Together with reference TRBV5-4 and TRBJ1-3, the CDR3 gives the full variable domain: ETGVTQSPTHLIKTRGQQVTLRCSSQSGHNTVSWYQQALGQGPQFIFQYYREEENGRGNFPPRFSGLQFPNYSSELNVNALELDDSALYLCASSPGGPLSGNTIYFGEGSWLTVV.

The V call is TRBV7-8, the J call TRBJ1-1; D unresolved. The CDR3 has 13 residues. From germline, CDR1 is SGHVS and CDR2 FQNEAQ. The V end was cut by 0 bases, the J end by 6 bases, with 8 bases between. CDR3 in DNA: TGTGCCAGCAGCTTAGCGTTCGCGGCTGAAGCTTTCTTT. Translation: CASSLAFAAEAFF.

In regard to this clone: Other DNA sequences of this sample code for an identical CDR3. The chain combines TRBV4-1 with TRBJ1-3, with D perhaps matching TRBD1 (6 bases). Germline CDR1 MGHRA, CDR2 YSYEKL. The length of the CDR3 is 15 residues. The V end was cut by 0 bases, the J end by 0 bases, with 6 bases between. CDR3 amino acids: CASSQDRGSGNTIYF. Here the CDR3 DNA reads TGCGCCAGCAGCCAAGACAGGGGCTCTGGAAACACCATATATTTT.

This chain uses TRBV7-2 with TRBJ1-1, with D maybe TRBD1 (5 bases). V gave up 3 bases and J gave up 10 bases, with 18 bases separating them. Germline V gene sequence: CDR1 SGHTA, CDR2 FQGNSA. This CDR3 has 14 amino acids. In nucleotides, the CDR3 is TGTGCCAGCAGCTTCCGACGAACCAGGGCAGGAGCTTTCTTT. It translates to CASSFRRTRAGAFF.

This chain links TRBV10-2 with TRBJ1-2, with 7 bases lining up with TRBD1. There are 16 residues in the CDR3. V shed 0 bases and J 8 bases; nucleotides not matched to a gene: 12. From germline, CDR1 is WSHSY and CDR2 SAAADI. CDR3 bases: TGCGCCAGCAGTGAGTCGGGGGCAGGGGGGCGCGGCGGCTACACCTTC. Protein: CASSESGAGGRGGYTF.

The chain has TRBV12-3 or TRBV12-4 and TRBJ1-5, with unresolved D. CDR3 size: 13 residues. V was pared by 3 bases and J by 9 bases, with 12 bases between. The CDR3 protein is CASSFGEYGPQHF. The CDR3 DNA follows: TGTGCCAGCAGTTTTGGGGAGTATGGGCCCCAGCATTTT.

The rearrangement joins TRBV14 to TRBJ2-7; 7 bases match TRBD1. Germline CDR1 is SGHDN and CDR2 is FVKESK. Trimming cost V 4 bases and J 1 base; bases outside gene matches: 4. The CDR3 runs 14 residues. CDR3 sequence reads: CASSRDSNSYEQYF. DNA of the CDR3: TGTGCCAGCAGCCGGGACAGTAATTCCTACGAGCAGTACTTC.

For the CDR3, the DNA is TGTGCCAGCAGCTCTAACCCGGGAACTGGAAACACCATATATTTT. Amino acids: CASSSNPGTGNTIYF. The chain joins TRBV11-2 to TRBJ1-3, with D unresolved. The V and J ends lost 4 bases and 2 bases respectively, with 12 bases between them. Germline loops: CDR1 SGHAT, CDR2 FQNNGV. The CDR3 sequence is 15 residues long.

DNA of the CDR3: TGCAGTGCTAGTTACCGGGACAGCTTATACAATGAGCAGTTCTTC. It encodes CSASYRDSLYNEQFF. V gene TRBV20-1 combines with J gene TRBJ2-1; 7 bases agree with TRBD1. Germline-derived CDR1 and CDR2 are DFQATT and SNEGSKA (reference sequence). This CDR3 has 15 amino acids. The ends lost 3 bases at V and 4 bases at J; junction bases unmatched: 9.

The chain has TRBV10-3 and TRBJ1-6; 7 positions agree with TRBD1. Per the germline V gene, CDR1 is ENHRY and CDR2 is SYGVKD. V was clipped by 2 bases and J by 6 bases; unmatched bases: 4. This CDR3 has 15 residues. The CDR3 sequence: CAISEGTASNSPLHF. DNA for the CDR3: TGTGCCATCAGTGAGGGGACAGCCTCTAATTCACCCCTCCACTTT.

The genes are TRBV18 and TRBJ2-2; 7 bases agree with TRBD1. The CDR3 totals 14 residues. Germline CDR1 and CDR2: KGHSH and LQKENI. With V trimmed by 4 bases and J by 4 bases, 3 bases remained unmatched. CDR3 loop: CASSRGQLTGELFF. The CDR3 bases are TGTGCCAGCTCACGGGGACAGCTCACCGGGGAGCTGTTTTTT.

The rearrangement joins TRBV27 to TRBJ1-2, with 7 bases lining up with TRBD1. Germline CDR1 reads MNHEY; CDR2 reads SMNVEV (reference sequence). Unmatched junction bases numbered 11, after V lost 6 bases and J lost 1 base. The CDR3 sequence is 16 residues long. CDR3 in amino acids: CASRPTGYLLNYGYTF. The CDR3, as DNA: TGTGCCAGCAGGCCGACAGGGTACCTCCTTAACTATGGCTACACCTTC.

The chain carries TRBV10-2 and TRBJ2-3; tentative D call: TRBD2 (6 bases). V lost 2 bases and J lost 4, with 16 bases in between. This CDR3 has 16 amino acids. Germline V gene lookup returns CDR1 WSHSY and CDR2 SAAADI. The CDR3 bases are TGCGCCAGCAGTGAGGTAGCGGTCGAAGGGGCAGATACGCAGTATTTT. The encoded protein is CASSEVAVEGADTQYF.

The rearrangement uses TRBV7-2 and TRBJ2-1; D remains unclear. In germline, CDR1 is SGHTA, CDR2 FQGNSA. Trimming cost V 5 bases and J 8 bases, with 10 bases left between them. This CDR3 has 12 amino acids. CDR3 coding DNA: TGTGCCAGCAGCCCCTCGCGCTATGAGCAGTTCTTC. Translated, it gives CASSPSRYEQFF. Drawing the rest from reference TRBV7-2 and TRBJ2-1, the complete variable domain is GAGVSQSPSNKVTEKGKDVELRCDPISGHTALYWYRQSLGQGLEFLIYFQGNSAPDKSGLPSDRFSAERTGGSVSTLTIQRTQQEDSAVYLCASSPSRYEQFFGPGTRLTVL.

This clone appeared once. The rearrangement joins TRBV19 to TRBJ1-1; D is perhaps TRBD1 (5 bases). Trimming shortened V by 7 bases and J by 2 bases, and 17 bases separated the two germline ends. From germline, CDR1 is LNHDA and CDR2 SQIVND (reference sequence). The CDR3 has 15 amino acids. The CDR3 DNA reads as TGTGCCAGTACTACTACTTGGGGGGTCAACACTGAAGCTTTCTTT. This encodes CASTTTWGVNTEAFF.

The genes are TRBV25-1 and TRBJ1-1; perhaps TRBD1 as D (5 bases). The ends were cut back, 6 bases at V and 3 bases at J, with 14 bases in the middle. CDR3 length equals 14 residues. In germline, CDR1 is MGHDK, CDR2 SYGVNS. The CDR3 region is CASRAVGGDTEAFF. For the CDR3, the DNA is TGTGCCAGCAGGGCGGTGGGGGGGGACACTGAAGCTTTCTTT.